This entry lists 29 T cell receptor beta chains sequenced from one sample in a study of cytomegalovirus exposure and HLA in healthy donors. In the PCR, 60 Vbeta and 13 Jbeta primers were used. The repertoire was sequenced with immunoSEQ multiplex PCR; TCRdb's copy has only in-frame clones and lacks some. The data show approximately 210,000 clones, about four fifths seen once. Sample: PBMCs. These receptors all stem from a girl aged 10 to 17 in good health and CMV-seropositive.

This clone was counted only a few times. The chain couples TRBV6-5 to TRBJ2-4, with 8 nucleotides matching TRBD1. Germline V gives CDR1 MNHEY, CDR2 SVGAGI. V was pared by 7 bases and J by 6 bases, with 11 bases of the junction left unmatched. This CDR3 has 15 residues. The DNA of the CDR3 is TGTGCCAGCATCTCCGGACAGGGCTCGGGAAACATTCAGTACTTC. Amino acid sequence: CASISGQGSGNIQYF.

The CDR3 DNA is TGTGCCAGCTCCTCTAGTGTGGTTATCTCCTCCTACAATGAGCAGTTCTTC. Translation gives CASSSSVVISSYNEQFF. The V call is TRBV7-2, the J call TRBJ2-1; D gene unclear. The CDR3 length is 17 residues. Trimming shortened V by 8 bases and J by 0 bases, and 20 bases separated the two germline ends. Germline loops: CDR1 SGHTA, CDR2 FQGNSA. The full variable domain, completed using reference TRBV7-2 and TRBJ2-1, is GAGVSQSPSNKVTEKGKDVELRCDPISGHTALYWYRQSLGQGLEFLIYFQGNSAPDKSGLPSDRFSAERTGGSVSTLTIQRTQQEDSAVYLCASSSSVVISSYNEQFFGPGTRLTVL.

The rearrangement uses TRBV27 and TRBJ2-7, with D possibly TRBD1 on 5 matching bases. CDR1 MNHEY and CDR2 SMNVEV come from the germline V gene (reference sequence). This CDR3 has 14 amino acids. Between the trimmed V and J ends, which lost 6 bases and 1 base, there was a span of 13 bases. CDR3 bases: TGTGCCAGCAGCTTTGACAGCCTTTCCTACGAGCAGTACTTC. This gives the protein CASSFDSLSYEQYF.

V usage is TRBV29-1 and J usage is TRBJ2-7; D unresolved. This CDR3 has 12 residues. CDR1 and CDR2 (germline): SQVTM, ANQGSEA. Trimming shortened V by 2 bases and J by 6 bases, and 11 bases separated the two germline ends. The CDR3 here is CSVETVLGEQYF. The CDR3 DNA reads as TGCAGCGTTGAAACAGTCCTGGGCGAGCAGTACTTC.

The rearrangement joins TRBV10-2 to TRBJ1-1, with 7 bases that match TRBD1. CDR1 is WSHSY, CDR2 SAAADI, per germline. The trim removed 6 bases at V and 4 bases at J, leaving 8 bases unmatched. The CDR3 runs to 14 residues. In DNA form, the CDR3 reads TGCGCCAGCAGGGCCATACAGGGGAGCACTGAAGCTTTCTTT. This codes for CASRAIQGSTEAFF.

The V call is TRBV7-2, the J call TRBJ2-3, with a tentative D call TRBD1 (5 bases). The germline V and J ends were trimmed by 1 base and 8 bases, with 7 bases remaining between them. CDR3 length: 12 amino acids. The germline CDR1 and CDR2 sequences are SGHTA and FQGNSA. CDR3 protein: CASSLGQFTQYF. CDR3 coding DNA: TGTGCCAGCAGCTTAGGACAGTTTACGCAGTATTTT.

As DNA, the CDR3 is TGTGCCAGCAGCTTAGGGTCTCGGGCTACGGGAAATGAGCAGTTCTTC. Amino acids: CASSLGSRATGNEQFF. The rearrangement joins TRBV7-9 to TRBJ2-1; D possibly corresponds to TRBD2 (5 bases). This CDR3 spans 16 amino acids. The germline V gene has CDR1 SEHNR and CDR2 FQNEAQ (reference sequence). The ends were cut back, 1 base at V and 7 bases at J, with 17 bases in the middle.

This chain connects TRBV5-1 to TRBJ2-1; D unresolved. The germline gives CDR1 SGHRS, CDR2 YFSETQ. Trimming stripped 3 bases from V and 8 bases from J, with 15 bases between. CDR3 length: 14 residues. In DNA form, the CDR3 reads TGCGCCAGCAGCTACGGAGCCGGCGTCGATGAGCAGTTCTTC. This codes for CASSYGAGVDEQFF.

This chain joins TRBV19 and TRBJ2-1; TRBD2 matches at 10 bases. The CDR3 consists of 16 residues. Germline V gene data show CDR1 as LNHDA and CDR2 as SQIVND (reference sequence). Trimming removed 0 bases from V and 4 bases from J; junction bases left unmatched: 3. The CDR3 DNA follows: TGTGCCAGTAGTATAGATAGGACTAGCGGTTACAATGAGCAGTTCTTC. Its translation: CASSIDRTSGYNEQFF.

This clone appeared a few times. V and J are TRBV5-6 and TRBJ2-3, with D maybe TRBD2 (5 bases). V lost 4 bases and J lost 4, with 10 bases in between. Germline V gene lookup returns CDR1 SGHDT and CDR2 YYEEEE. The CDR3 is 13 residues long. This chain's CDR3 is CASSGGPSDTQYF. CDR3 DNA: TGTGCCAGCAGCGGAGGACCTTCAGATACGCAGTATTTT.

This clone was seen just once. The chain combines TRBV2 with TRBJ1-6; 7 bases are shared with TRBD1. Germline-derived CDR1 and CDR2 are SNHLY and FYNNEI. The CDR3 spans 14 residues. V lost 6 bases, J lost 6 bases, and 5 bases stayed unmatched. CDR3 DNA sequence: TGTGCCAGCAGAGCAGACAGGGTTAATTCACCCCTCCACTTT. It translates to CASRADRVNSPLHF.

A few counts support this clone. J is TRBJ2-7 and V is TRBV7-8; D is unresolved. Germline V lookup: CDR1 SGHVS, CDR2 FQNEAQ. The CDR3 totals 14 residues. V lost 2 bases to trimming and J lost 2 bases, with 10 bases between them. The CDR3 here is CASSLSSTTYEQYF. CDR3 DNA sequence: TGTGCCAGCAGCTTAAGCAGTACTACCTACGAGCAGTACTTC.

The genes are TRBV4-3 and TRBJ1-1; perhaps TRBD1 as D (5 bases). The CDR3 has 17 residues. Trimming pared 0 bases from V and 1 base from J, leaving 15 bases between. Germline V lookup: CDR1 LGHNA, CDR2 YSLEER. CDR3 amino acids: CASSQDSGLMANTEAFF. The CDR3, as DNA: TGCGCCAGCAGCCAAGATTCGGGACTCATGGCGAACACTGAAGCTTTCTTT.

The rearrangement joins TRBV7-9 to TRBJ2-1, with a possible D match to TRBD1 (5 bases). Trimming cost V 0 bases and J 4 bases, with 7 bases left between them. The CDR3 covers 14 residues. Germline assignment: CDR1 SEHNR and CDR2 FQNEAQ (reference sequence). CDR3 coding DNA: TGTGCCAGCAGCTTAGCACAGGCATACAATGAGCAGTTCTTC. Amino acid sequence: CASSLAQAYNEQFF.

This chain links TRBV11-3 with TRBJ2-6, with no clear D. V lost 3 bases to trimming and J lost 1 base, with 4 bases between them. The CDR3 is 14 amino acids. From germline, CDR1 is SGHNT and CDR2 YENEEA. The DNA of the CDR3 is TGTGCCAGCAGCTTGTTATCTGGGGCCAACGTCCTGACTTTC. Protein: CASSLLSGANVLTF.

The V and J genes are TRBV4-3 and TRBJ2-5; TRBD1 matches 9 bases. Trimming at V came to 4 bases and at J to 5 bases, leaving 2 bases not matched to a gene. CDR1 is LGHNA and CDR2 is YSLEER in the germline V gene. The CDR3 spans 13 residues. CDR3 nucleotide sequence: TGCGCCAGCAGCCCGACAGGGGGGGAGACCCAGTACTTC. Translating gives CASSPTGGETQYF.

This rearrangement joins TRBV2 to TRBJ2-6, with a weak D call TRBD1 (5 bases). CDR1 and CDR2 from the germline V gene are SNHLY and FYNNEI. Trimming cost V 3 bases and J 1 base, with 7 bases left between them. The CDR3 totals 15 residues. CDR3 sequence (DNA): TGTGCCAGCAGTGAGCAGGGATCTGGGGCCAACGTCCTGACTTTC. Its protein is CASSEQGSGANVLTF.

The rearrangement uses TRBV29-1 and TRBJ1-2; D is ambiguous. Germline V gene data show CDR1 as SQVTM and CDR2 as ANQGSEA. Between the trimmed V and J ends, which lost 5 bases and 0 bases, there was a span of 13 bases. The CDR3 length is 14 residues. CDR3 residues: CSVFPRFANYGYTF. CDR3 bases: TGCAGCGTTTTCCCTAGGTTTGCTAACTATGGCTACACCTTC.

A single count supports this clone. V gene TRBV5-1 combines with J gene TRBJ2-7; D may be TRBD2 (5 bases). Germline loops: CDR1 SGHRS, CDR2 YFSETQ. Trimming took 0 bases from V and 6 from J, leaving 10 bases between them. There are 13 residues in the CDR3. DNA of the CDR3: TGCGCCAGCAGCTTGGAACTCGAGGGCGAGCAGTACTTC. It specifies CASSLELEGEQYF.

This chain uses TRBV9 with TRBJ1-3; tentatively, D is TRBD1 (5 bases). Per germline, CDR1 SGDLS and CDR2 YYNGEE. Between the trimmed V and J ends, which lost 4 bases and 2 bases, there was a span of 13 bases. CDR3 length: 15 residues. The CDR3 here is CASSPTGQAGNTIYF. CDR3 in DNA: TGTGCCAGCAGCCCCACTGGACAAGCTGGAAACACCATATATTTT.

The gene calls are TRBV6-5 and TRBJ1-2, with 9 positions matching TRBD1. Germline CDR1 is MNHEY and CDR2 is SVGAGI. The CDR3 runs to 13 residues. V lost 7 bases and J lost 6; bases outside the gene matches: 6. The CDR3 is CASTLTGGNGYTF. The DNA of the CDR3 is TGTGCCAGCACTCTGACAGGGGGAAATGGCTACACCTTC.

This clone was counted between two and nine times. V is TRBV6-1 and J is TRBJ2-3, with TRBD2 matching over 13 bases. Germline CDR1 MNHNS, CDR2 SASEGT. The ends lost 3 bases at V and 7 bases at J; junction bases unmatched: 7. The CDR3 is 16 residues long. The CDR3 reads CASSDPLAGGPNTQYF. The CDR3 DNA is TGTGCCAGCAGTGACCCACTAGCGGGGGGGCCAAATACGCAGTATTTT.

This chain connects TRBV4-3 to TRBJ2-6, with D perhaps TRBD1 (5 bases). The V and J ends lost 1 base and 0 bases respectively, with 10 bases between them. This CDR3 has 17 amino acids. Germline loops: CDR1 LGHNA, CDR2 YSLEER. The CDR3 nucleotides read TGCGCCAGCAGCCAAGGGGGCTCCAACTCTGGGGCCAACGTCCTGACTTTC. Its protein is CASSQGGSNSGANVLTF.

The CDR3 loop reads CASSQRNTGELFF. In nucleotides, the CDR3 is TGCGCCAGCAGCCAACGGAACACCGGGGAGCTGTTTTTT. This chain links TRBV4-3 with TRBJ2-2, with D uncertain. Trimming pared 2 bases from V and 1 base from J, leaving 2 bases between. Germline V CDR1 and CDR2: LGHNA, YSLEER. The CDR3 spans 13 residues.

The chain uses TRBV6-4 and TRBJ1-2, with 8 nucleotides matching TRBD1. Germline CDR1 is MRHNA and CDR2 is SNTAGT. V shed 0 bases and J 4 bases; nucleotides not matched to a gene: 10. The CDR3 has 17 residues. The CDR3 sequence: CASSDSDRALLCYGYTF. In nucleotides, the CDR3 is TGTGCCAGCAGTGACTCGGACAGGGCCCTGTTATGCTATGGCTACACCTTC.

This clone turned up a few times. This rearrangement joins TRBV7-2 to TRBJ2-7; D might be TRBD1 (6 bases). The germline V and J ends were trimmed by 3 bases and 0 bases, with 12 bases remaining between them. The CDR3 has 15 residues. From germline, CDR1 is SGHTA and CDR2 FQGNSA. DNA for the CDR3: TGTGCCAGCAGCTTCCAACAGGGCCTCTCCTACGAGCAGTACTTC. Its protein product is CASSFQQGLSYEQYF.

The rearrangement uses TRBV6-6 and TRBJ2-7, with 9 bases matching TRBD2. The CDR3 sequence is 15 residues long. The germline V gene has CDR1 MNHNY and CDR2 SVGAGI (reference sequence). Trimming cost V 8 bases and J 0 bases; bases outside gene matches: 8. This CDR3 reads CASLWTSDSSYEQYF. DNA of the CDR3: TGTGCCAGCCTGTGGACTAGCGACAGCTCCTACGAGCAGTACTTC.

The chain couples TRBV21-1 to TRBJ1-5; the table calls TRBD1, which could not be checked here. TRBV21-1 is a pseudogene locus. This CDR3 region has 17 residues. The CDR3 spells CASSKVAEKDSNQPQHF. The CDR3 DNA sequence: TGTGCCAGCAGCAAAGTGGCAGAAAAAGATAGCAATCAGCCCCAGCATTTT.

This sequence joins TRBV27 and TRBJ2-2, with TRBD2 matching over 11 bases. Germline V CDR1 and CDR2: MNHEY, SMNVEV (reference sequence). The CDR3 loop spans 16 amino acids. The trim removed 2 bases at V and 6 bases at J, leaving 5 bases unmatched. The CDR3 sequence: CASSLTLAGGPGELFF. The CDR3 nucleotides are TGTGCCAGCAGTTTAACCCTAGCGGGGGGCCCCGGGGAGCTGTTTTTT.